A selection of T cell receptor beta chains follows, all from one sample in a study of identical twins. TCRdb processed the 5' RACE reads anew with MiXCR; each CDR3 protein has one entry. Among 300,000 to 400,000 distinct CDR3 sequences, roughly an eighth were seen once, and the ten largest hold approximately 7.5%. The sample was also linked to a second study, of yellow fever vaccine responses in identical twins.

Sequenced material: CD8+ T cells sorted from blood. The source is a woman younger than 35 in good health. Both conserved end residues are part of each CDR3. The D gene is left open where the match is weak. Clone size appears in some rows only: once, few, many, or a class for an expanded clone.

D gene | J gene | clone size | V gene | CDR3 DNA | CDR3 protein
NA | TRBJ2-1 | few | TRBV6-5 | TGTGCCAGCAGTTACTTTGAATACAATGAGCAGTTCTTC | CASSYFEYNEQFF
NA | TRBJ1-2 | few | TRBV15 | TGTGCCACCAGCCCACGTGGCCAGAGCTATGGCTACACCTTC | CATSPRGQSYGYTF
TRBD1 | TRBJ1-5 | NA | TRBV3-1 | TGTGCCAGCAGCCAGGCGCAGGGGGCAAGCAATCAGCCCCAGCATTTT | CASSQAQGASNQPQHF
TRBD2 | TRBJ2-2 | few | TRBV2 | TGTGCCAGTTCCCGGGGAGGGAGGAACACCGGGGAGCTGTTTTTT | CASSRGGRNTGELFF
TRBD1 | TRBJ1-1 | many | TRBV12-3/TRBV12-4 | TGTGCCAGCAGCCGACAGGGACTGAACACTGAAGCTTTCTTT | CASSRQGLNTEAFF
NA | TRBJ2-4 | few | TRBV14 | TGTGCCAGCAGCCAAGGGTACATTCAGTACTTC | CASSQGYIQYF
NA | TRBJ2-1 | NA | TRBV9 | TGTGCCAGCAGCGTAGATGGATTTTCCTACAATGAGCAGTTCTTC | CASSVDGFSYNEQFF
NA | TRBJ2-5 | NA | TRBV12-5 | TGTGCTAGTGGTTTGGTCGGGTCGATGGGATGGAGGGGATCGCGGAGGAGCAAAGAGACCCAGTACTTC | CASGLVGSMGWRGSRRSKETQYF
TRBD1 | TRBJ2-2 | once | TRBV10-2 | TGCGCCAGCAGTGAGCAACAGGGGTACACCGGGGAGCTGTTTTTT | CASSEQQGYTGELFF
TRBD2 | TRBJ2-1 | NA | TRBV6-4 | TGTGCCAGCAGCCTAACCGGGACTAGCGTGGATGAGCAGTTCTTC | CASSLTGTSVDEQFF
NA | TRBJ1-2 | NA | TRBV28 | TGTGCCAGCAGCCCCGCCAGCAACTATGGCTACACCTTC | CASSPASNYGYTF
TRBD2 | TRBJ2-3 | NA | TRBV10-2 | TGCGCCAGCAGCGCTCGACTAGCCGGGGCCACAGATACGCAGTATTTT | CASSARLAGATDTQYF
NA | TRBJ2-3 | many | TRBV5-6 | TGTGCCAGCAGCGGGGGCACAGATACGCAGTATTTT | CASSGGTDTQYF
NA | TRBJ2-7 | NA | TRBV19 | TGTGCCAGTAGTATGAGGGGAGATTCGCGCTACGAGCAGTACTTC | CASSMRGDSRYEQYF
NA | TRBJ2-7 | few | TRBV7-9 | TGTGCCATCGGAGAGGGGGGTTACGAGCAGTACTTC | CAIGEGGYEQYF
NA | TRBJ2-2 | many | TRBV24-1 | TGTGCCACCAGTGTTGCCGGGGAGCTGTTTTTT | CATSVAGELFF
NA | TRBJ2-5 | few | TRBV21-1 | TGTGCCAGCAGCAAAGGGGTCGGAGTGCCTAATGAGACCCAGTACTTC | CASSKGVGVPNETQYF
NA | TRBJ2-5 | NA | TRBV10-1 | TGCGCCAGCACAGAGACCCAGTACTTC | CASTETQYF
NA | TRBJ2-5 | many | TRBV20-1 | TGCAGTGCCCCCCGAGGGGTTCTAGAGACCCAGTACTTC | CSAPRGVLETQYF
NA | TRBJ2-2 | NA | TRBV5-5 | TGTGCCAGCAGCGGACTCGACGGGGAGCTGTTTTTT | CASSGLDGELFF
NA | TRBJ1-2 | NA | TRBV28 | TGTGCCAGCAGCCTAGGGGGAAGGCGTCGTTACGGCTACACCTTC | CASSLGGRRRYGYTF
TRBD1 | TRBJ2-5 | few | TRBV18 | TGTGCCAGCTCACCAAGGGACAGGCCGAAGGAGGCCCAGTACTTC | CASSPRDRPKEAQYF
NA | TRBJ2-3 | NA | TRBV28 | TGTGCCAGCAGTTTTGGGCGGAACACAGATACGCAGTATTTT | CASSFGRNTDTQYF
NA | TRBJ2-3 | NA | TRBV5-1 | TGCGCCAGCAGCAGGTGGGCTAGCGACCCGGTTAGGGATACGCAGTATTTT | CASSRWASDPVRDTQYF
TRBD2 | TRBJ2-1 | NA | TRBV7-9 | TGTGCCAGCAGCCATACTAGCGGGGGGACTTACAATGAGCAGTTCTTC | CASSHTSGGTYNEQFF
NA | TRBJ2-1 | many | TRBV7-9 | TGTGCCAGCAGCACACCAGGCCGCACCCACAATGAGCAGTTCTTC | CASSTPGRTHNEQFF
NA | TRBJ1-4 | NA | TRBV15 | TGTGCCACCAGCGGACGCGGCAGGGACAATAATGAAAAACTGTTTTTT | CATSGRGRDNNEKLFF
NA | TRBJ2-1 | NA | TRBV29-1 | TGCAGCGTTGAAGGGGTTGCGAGGACAACCTACAATGAGCAGTTCTTC | CSVEGVARTTYNEQFF
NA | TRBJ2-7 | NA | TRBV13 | TGTGCCAGCAGCTCCACCGGGTTTCCTTACGAGCAGTACTTC | CASSSTGFPYEQYF
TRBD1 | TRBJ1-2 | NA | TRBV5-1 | TGCGCCAGCAGCGCCGGGACAGGGGGCTTAAGTTATGGCTACACCTTC | CASSAGTGGLSYGYTF
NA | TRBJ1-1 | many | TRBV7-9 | TGCGCCAGCAGCTTGGTGGGGAACACTGAAGCTTTCTTT | CASSLVGNTEAFF
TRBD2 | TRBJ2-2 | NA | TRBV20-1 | TGCAGTGCTAGTTTAGCGGGAGGGCCTGACGGGGAGCTGTTTTTT | CSASLAGGPDGELFF
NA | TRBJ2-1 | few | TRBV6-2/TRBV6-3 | TGTGCCAGCACTGCGGGTTGGAACAATGAGCAGTTCTTC | CASTAGWNNEQFF
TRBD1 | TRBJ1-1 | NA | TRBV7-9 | TGTGCCAGCAGCTCCCCAGGGACAGGGGGACCTAACACTGAAGCTTTCTTT | CASSSPGTGGPNTEAFF